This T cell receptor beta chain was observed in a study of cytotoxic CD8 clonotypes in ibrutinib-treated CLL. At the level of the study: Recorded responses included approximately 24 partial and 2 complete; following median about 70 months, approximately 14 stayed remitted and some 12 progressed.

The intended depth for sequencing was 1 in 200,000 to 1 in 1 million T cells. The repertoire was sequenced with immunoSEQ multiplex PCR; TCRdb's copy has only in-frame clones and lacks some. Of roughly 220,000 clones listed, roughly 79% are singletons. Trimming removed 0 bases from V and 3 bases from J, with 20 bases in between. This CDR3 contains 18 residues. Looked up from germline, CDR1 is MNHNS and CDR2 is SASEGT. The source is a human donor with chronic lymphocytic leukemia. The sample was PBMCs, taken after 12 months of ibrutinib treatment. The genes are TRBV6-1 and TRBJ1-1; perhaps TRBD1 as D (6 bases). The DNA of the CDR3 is TGTGCCAGCAGTGAAGCCGACAGGTGGGCCCAAGGTGACACTGAAGCTTTCTTT. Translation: CASSEADRWAQGDTEAFF.